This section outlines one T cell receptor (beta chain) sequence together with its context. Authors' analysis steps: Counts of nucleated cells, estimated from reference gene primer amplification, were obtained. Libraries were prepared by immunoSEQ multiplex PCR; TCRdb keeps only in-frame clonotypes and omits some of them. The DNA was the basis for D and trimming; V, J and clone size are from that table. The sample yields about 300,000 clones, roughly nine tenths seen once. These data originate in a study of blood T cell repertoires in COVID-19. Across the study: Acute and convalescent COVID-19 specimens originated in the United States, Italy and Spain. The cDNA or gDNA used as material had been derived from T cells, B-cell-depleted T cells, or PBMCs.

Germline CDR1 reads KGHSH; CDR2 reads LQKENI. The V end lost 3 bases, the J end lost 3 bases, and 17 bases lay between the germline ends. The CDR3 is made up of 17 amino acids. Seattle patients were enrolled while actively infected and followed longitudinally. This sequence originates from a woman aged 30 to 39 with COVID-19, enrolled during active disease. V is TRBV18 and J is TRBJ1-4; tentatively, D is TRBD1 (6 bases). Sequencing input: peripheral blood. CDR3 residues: CASSPGQSFVANEKLFF. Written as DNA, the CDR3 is TGTGCCAGCTCACCCGGACAGAGTTTTGTGGCTAATGAAAAACTGTTTTTT.